This T cell receptor beta chain emerged from a study of response to subunit inactivated influenza vaccine. Study outcomes and limitations: Seasonal influenza vaccination, on each occasion, was suggested by the authors to recruit few new T cells.

Each CDR3 protein is one row after TCRdb ran MiXCR on the RT-PCR reads. The table has 650,000 to 700,000 distinct CDR3 sequences, 15% to 17% seen once. The germline V gene has CDR1 SGHVS and CDR2 FQNEAQ. The CDR3 covers 14 residues. The ends were cut back, 5 bases at V and 2 bases at J, with 13 bases in the middle. On this clonotype itself: The antigen is not known.

The rearrangement joins TRBV7-8 to TRBJ2-7; possibly TRBD1 for D (6 bases). This TCR came from a man in his forties or fifties who received an inactivated influenza vaccine. The specimen was PBMCs from blood, collected 11 to 12 days after vaccination. CDR3 residues: CASSARDTAYEQYF. DNA for the CDR3: TGTGCCAGCAGCGCTCGGGACACCGCCTACGAGCAGTACTTC.